The TCR beta chain under discussion was sequenced for a study of blood T cell repertoires in COVID-19. Study as a whole: T cells, B-cell-depleted T cells, or PBMCs provided the cDNA or gDNA that served as material.

The germline gives CDR1 SGDLS, CDR2 YYNGEE. The CDR3 is 16 amino acids. V lost 3 bases to trimming and J lost 6 bases; unmatched junction nucleotides: 8. Study processing details: Using reference gene primer amplification, nucleated cell counts were estimated. Repertoires were generated with immunoSEQ multiplex PCR, while TCRdb's copy carries only in-frame clones and drops some. Clonal size and the V and J genes are those of that table, whereas D and trimming came from the DNA. Of 50,000 to 65,000 clones listed, roughly 90% were seen once; the top ten hold 3.5% to 5%. V is TRBV9 and J is TRBJ2-2; 10 nucleotides match TRBD2. What was sequenced was peripheral blood. This sequence originates from a human donor in a cohort sampled during active COVID-19. The CDR3 DNA reads as TGTGCCAGCAGCGAGAGACCAGCGGGAGGGCCCGGGGAGCTGTTTTTT. It is translated as CASSERPAGGPGELFF.